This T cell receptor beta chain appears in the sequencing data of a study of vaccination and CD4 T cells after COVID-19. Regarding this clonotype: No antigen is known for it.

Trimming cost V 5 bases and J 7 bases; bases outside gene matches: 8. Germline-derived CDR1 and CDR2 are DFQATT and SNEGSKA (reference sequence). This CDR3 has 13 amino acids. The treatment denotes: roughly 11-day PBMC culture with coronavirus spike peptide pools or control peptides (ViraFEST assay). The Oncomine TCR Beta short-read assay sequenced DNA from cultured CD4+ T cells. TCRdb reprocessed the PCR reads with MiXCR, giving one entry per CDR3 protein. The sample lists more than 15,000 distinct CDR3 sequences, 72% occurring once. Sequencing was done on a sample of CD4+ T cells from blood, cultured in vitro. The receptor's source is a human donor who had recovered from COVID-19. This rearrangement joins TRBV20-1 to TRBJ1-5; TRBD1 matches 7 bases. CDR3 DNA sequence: TGCAGTGCTTTCGACAGGGTGGGACAGCCCCAGCATTTT. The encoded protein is CSAFDRVGQPQHF.